This TCR beta chain was found in a study of sequential checkpoint blockade in melanoma. Study overall: Patients were randomized 1:1 to nivolumab-then-ipilimumab or ipilimumab-then-nivolumab first-line.

Treatment indicated: randomized to nivolumab then ipilimumab (arm A) or the reverse (arm B). Live CD3+CD8+ CD19− CD56− cells were sorted from PBMCs. Germline assignment: CDR1 LNHNV and CDR2 YYDKDF (reference sequence). The V and J ends lost 6 bases and 6 bases, in that order; junction bases with no gene match: 13. CDR3 length: 16 residues. Profiling relied on immunoSEQ multiplex PCR, and the TCRdb table lists in-frame clones only, not all of them. The sample contains 13,000 or so clones, around 70% of which appear only once. This sample comprised CD8+ T cells sorted from blood (inferred from file names), obtained from a patient given nivolumab and ipilimumab in sequence. This sequence was found in a human donor with melanoma. The chain employs TRBV15 and TRBJ2-3; 9 bases are a match to TRBD2. CDR3 DNA: TGTGCCACCAGTGACGAGCTAGCGGGGAAGTGGGATACGCAGTATTTT. This translates into CATSDELAGKWDTQYF.